This T cell receptor beta chain came from a study of cytomegalovirus exposure and HLA in healthy donors. Trimming shortened V by 5 bases and J by 1 base, and 8 bases separated the two germline ends. This CDR3 spans 13 amino acids. Germline CDR1 is MNHEY and CDR2 is SVGAGI. Both 60 Vbeta primers and 13 Jbeta primers went into the PCR. Sequenced by immunoSEQ multiplex PCR; TCRdb stores in-frame clones only, minus some. The sample has about 170,000 clones; around 84% are singletons. The specimen sequenced was PBMCs. The V call is TRBV6-5, the J call TRBJ1-1; a weak D match, TRBD1 (5 bases). This TCR came from a young man in good health and CMV-seropositive. The CDR3 spells CASSPGQNTEAFF. DNA for the CDR3: TGTGCCAGCAGTCCTGGACAGAACACTGAAGCTTTCTTT.